This T cell receptor beta chain was recovered during a study of early T cells in non-severe SARS-CoV-2 infection. Individual cDNA molecules carried attached unique molecular identifiers. From the 5' RACE reads, TCRdb called clonotypes with MiXCR, one entry per CDR3 protein. The table lists 45,000 to 65,000 distinct CDR3 sequences, 9.5% to 15% of them singletons. This CDR3 has 15 residues. Trimming took 2 bases from V and 5 from J, leaving 13 bases between them. In germline, CDR1 is KGHSH, CDR2 LQKENI. The rearrangement uses TRBV18 and TRBJ1-5; D uncertain. This specimen consisted of whole blood, obtained at baseline. The clonotype was recovered from an adult who was a healthcare worker with PCR-confirmed SARS-CoV-2 infection or an uninfected control (not recorded which). CDR3 sequence (DNA): TGTGCCAGCTCACCAGTCGGCAGCGGGGATCAGCCCCAGCATTTT. As protein: CASSPVGSGDQPQHF.